The 15 T cell receptor beta chains below come from one sample, sequenced in a study of yellow fever vaccine responses in identical twins. MiXCR, applied by TCRdb to the RT-PCR reads, yields one record per CDR3 protein. The table includes around 2,400 distinct CDR3 sequences, more than 65% detected once. The specimen comprised T cells from blood (PBMCs), unsorted or a sorted subset (not recorded which), sampled before or after yellow fever vaccination (not recorded which). Receptors were obtained from a woman under 30 who received the yellow fever vaccine.

The V call is TRBV5-8, the J call TRBJ2-2, with 8 bases lining up with TRBD1. The germline gives CDR1 SGHTS, CDR2 YDEGEE. V dropped 2 bases and J dropped 4; count of bases not matched to a gene: 4. The CDR3 extends over 15 amino acids. The CDR3 loop is CASSFGQGFTGELFF. The DNA of the CDR3 is TGTGCCAGCAGCTTCGGACAGGGTTTCACCGGGGAGCTGTTTTTT. Combining the CDR3 with reference TRBV5-8 and TRBJ2-2 gives the whole variable domain EAGVTQSPTHLIKTRGQQATLRCSPISGHTSVYWYQQALGLGLQFLLWYDEGEERNRGNFPPRFSGRQFPNYSSELNVNALELEDSALYLCASSFGQGFTGELFFGEGSRLTVL.

The chain combines TRBV2 with TRBJ2-1; D is uncertain. CDR3 length: 13 residues. The V gene's germline CDR1 is SNHLY and CDR2 FYNNEI. Trimming removed 4 bases at V and 4 bases at J, with 8 bases between. The CDR3 spells CASSVEVYNEQFF. CDR3 in DNA: TGTGCCAGCAGTGTGGAAGTTTACAATGAGCAGTTCTTC.

The chain carries TRBV3-1 and TRBJ2-2; TRBD2 agrees at 10 bases. V trimming: 4 bases; J trimming: 2 bases; junction bases outside the gene matches: 1. The CDR3 spans 15 residues. Germline lookup yields CDR1 LGHDT and CDR2 YNNKEL (reference sequence). The CDR3 DNA reads TGTGCCAGCAGCCGGACTAGCGGTAACACCGGGGAGCTGTTTTTT. This encodes CASSRTSGNTGELFF.

The chain links TRBV4-3 to TRBJ1-5; TRBD1 aligns across 7 bases. The CDR3 runs 16 residues. After removal of 4 bases from V and 2 bases from J, the junction contained 8 bases not matched to a gene. The germline CDR1 and CDR2 sequences are LGHNA and YSLEER. DNA of the CDR3: TGCGCCAGCAGCCTCCCGACAGGGCGAGGCAATCAGCCCCAGCATTTT. This translates into CASSLPTGRGNQPQHF.

This clonotype was seen more than once but under ten times. J is TRBJ1-3 and V is TRBV6-5; 8 bases are shared with TRBD1. The germline V gene encodes CDR1 MNHEY and CDR2 SVGAGI. V gave up 0 bases and J gave up 7 bases; unmatched junction bases: 5. The CDR3 has 15 amino acids. CDR3: CASSYSPRTGNTIYF. The CDR3 DNA follows: TGTGCCAGCAGTTACTCCCCCAGGACAGGGAACACCATATATTTT.

The chain couples TRBV20-1 to TRBJ2-5, with D hard to call. Trimming stripped 0 bases from V and 5 bases from J, with 4 bases between. Germline V gene lookup returns CDR1 DFQATT and CDR2 SNEGSKA (reference sequence). The length of the CDR3 is 11 residues. For the CDR3, the DNA is TGCAGTGCTAGAGATCTGGAGACCCAGTACTTC. It translates to CSARDLETQYF.

This chain joins TRBV24-1 and TRBJ2-2; 9 bases line up with TRBD1. Germline-derived CDR1 and CDR2 are KGHDR and SFDVKD. The CDR3 spans 17 residues. The V and J ends lost 0 bases and 5 bases, in that order; junction bases with no gene match: 6. The CDR3 DNA reads as TGTGCCACCAGTGATTTGAAGACAGGGGGATATACCGGGGAGCTGTTTTTT. Its translation is CATSDLKTGGYTGELFF.

Only one count was recorded for this clonotype. This chain connects TRBV4-1 to TRBJ1-5; 7 nucleotides align to TRBD1. This CDR3 is 13 amino acids long. Germline V gives CDR1 MGHRA, CDR2 YSYEKL. Unmatched junction bases numbered 3, after V lost 4 bases and J lost 6 bases. The CDR3 sequence: CASSRQGGQPQHF. CDR3 DNA sequence: TGCGCCAGCAGCCGACAGGGAGGTCAGCCCCAGCATTTT.

The rearrangement joins TRBV15 to TRBJ2-2; D uncertain. Germline V gene sequence: CDR1 LNHNV, CDR2 YYDKDF (reference sequence). Trimming took off 0 bases at V and 6 bases at J, with 14 bases between the two ends. CDR3 length: 16 residues. CDR3 bases: TGTGCCACCAGCAGAGATGCTCCTAGTGGGGCCGGGGAGCTGTTTTTT. This codes for CATSRDAPSGAGELFF.

This chain uses TRBV5-4 with TRBJ1-2, with 7 nucleotides matching TRBD1. Trimming removed 4 bases from V and 7 bases from J; junction bases left unmatched: 4. The CDR3 runs 12 residues. The germline V gene has CDR1 SGHNT and CDR2 YYREEE (reference sequence). The CDR3 nucleotides read TGTGCCAGCAGCCTGGGACAGCTTGGCTACACCTTC. This encodes CASSLGQLGYTF.

V usage is TRBV7-2 and J usage is TRBJ1-2; D gene uncertain. Between the trimmed V and J ends, which lost 0 bases and 8 bases, there was a span of 13 bases. CDR1 is SGHTA, CDR2 FQGNSA, per germline. The CDR3 spans 14 residues. The DNA of the CDR3 is TGTGCCAGCAGCTTAGCGTACAGTACGCGGGGCTACACCTTC. Translation: CASSLAYSTRGYTF. The whole variable domain, filled in from reference TRBV7-2 and TRBJ1-2, reads GAGVSQSPSNKVTEKGKDVELRCDPISGHTALYWYRQSLGQGLEFLIYFQGNSAPDKSGLPSDRFSAERTGGSVSTLTIQRTQQEDSAVYLCASSLAYSTRGYTFGSGTRLTVV.

The chain has TRBV9 and TRBJ2-7; D possibly corresponds to TRBD2 (5 bases). V was trimmed by 0 bases and J by 4 bases, leaving 14 bases between them. The germline CDR1 and CDR2 sequences are SGDLS and YYNGEE. CDR3 length equals 15 residues. The CDR3 region has the DNA TGTGCCAGCAGCGTAGGAGATCTAGCTGAGTACGAGCAGTACTTC. Encoded protein: CASSVGDLAEYEQYF.

This rearrangement joins TRBV4-1 to TRBJ2-1; TRBD2 aligns across 7 bases. V dropped 3 bases and J dropped 6; count of bases not matched to a gene: 11. This CDR3 region has 16 residues. CDR1 and CDR2 from the germline V gene are MGHRA and YSYEKL. The CDR3 region has the DNA TGCGCCAGCAGCCACATTGGGAGGGTTCGAGGCAATGAGCAGTTCTTC. Amino acids: CASSHIGRVRGNEQFF.

Only a few counts were recorded for this clonotype. V is TRBV11-1 and J is TRBJ2-1; 9 nucleotides agree with TRBD1. J was trimmed by 13 bases and V by 5 bases; bases with no gene match: 9. The length of the CDR3 is 13 residues. Per germline, CDR1 SGHAT and CDR2 FQDESV (reference sequence). CDR3 in DNA: TGTGCCAGCAGCACTAACACAGGGGGCGTTCAGTTCTTC. It is translated as CASSTNTGGVQFF. The whole variable domain, remainder taken from reference TRBV11-1 and TRBJ2-1, is EAEVAQSPRYKITEKSQAVAFWCDPISGHATLYWYRQILGQGPELLVQFQDESVVDDSQLPKDRFSAERLKGVDSTLKIQPAELGDSAMYLCASSTNTGGVQFFGPGTRLTVL.

V gene TRBV28 combines with J gene TRBJ1-3; a weak D match, TRBD1 (6 bases). The germline CDR1 and CDR2 sequences are MDHEN and SYDVKM. V lost 2 bases and J 0 bases, leaving 8 bases between the germline ends. The CDR3 length is 15 residues. The CDR3 reads CASSLQGSSGNTIYF. DNA of the CDR3: TGTGCCAGCAGTTTACAGGGGAGCTCTGGAAACACCATATATTTT.